Listed below are T cell receptor beta chains from one sample, sequenced in a study of T cell changes during pregnancy in multiple sclerosis. Sequencing was performed with immunoSEQ multiplex PCR; in TCRdb, only in-frame clones are kept and a portion is missing. Here the sample spans 35,000 to 40,000 clones, approximately 90% being singletons. The sample consisted of CD8+ T cells from peripheral blood mononuclear cells, taken in the third trimester of pregnancy. These receptors were collected from a female donor with multiple sclerosis, enrolled in a pregnancy study. Both conserved end residues are part of each CDR3. Only part of the rows carry a size: once, few, many, or a class if the clone is expanded.

>TRBV27|NA|TRBJ1-2
CASSFTGANYGYTF
>TRBV6-5|once|TRBJ1-5
CASSEGEGNQPQHF
>TRBV5-6|NA|TRBJ2-3
CASSSMGGGRTDTQYF
>TRBV13|few|TRBJ1-2
CASSLRNGYTF
>TRBV4-3|once|TRBJ1-3
CASSLYPPGTGIWDTIYF
>TRBV29-1|NA|TRBJ2-7
CSVYREGVEQYF
>TRBV29-1|once|TRBJ2-7
CSVEGEETGGMGEQYF
>TRBV19|NA|TRBJ2-5
CASSTPDRVQETQYF
>TRBV6-6|NA|TRBJ2-3
CASSIAGVADTQYF
>TRBV6-1|NA|TRBJ1-2
CASTGGDYGYTF
>TRBV9|NA|TRBJ2-1
CASSVDLAGGLLDEQFF
>TRBV29-1|NA|TRBJ2-7
CSVVRDQGGEQYF
>TRBV4-1|NA|TRBJ2-3
CASSLKIHTFSSTDTQYF
>TRBV5-4|NA|TRBJ2-7
CASSESQGDSSYEQYF
>TRBV9|once|TRBJ2-5
CASSVSTGATGTQYF
>TRBV27|NA|TRBJ2-7
CASSSYRGPYEQYF
>TRBV28|NA|TRBJ1-2
CASSSTQGRGYTF
>TRBV12-5|NA|TRBJ1-2
CASGLPRGVALSYGYTF